This TCR beta chain was profiled in a study of T cells expressing NK-cell markers. Study-wide results and limits: Each of over 5 donors carried dominant NKG2C+ clonotypes accounting for about 1.0-7.0% of CD8+ T cells.

CDR3 length: 17 residues. The germline V gene encodes CDR1 SGHRS and CDR2 YFSETQ. Details on this clonotype: Its cognate antigen is unknown.

Each CDR3 protein gets one entry in TCRdb, which reprocessed the 5' RACE reads and gives no DNA. In all, the sample yields about 550,000 distinct CDR3 sequences. This chain uses TRBV5-1 with TRBJ2-1; TCRdb's D gene call, TRBD1, goes unchecked for lack of DNA. The receptor was isolated from a man between 18 and 29 years old in good health. Sequenced input: blood T cells: a sorted CD56 or NKG2C T cell subset, CD4+ or CD8+ T cells, or bulk PBMC T cells (not recorded which). CDR3 sequence reads: CASSLVVLTFSYNEQFF.